This is a list of T cell receptor beta chains from one sample in a study of shared clonotypes between healthy human individuals. Profiled with immunoSEQ multiplex PCR; TCRdb holds only in-frame clones, not every one. The repertoire includes about 2.3 million clones, approximately 95% of them detected once, and under 0.45% sits in the top ten. Sequencing used naive CD4+ T cells from PBMCs. All receptors derive from a man aged 18 to 30 in good health. Some clones in this sample may be carry-over from other donors' samples. The CDR3 runs from the conserved cysteine through the conserved F or W. Each record gives: V gene, D gene, J gene, clone size, CDR3 DNA, CDR3 protein. D genes are given only for firm matches. The size entry is marked missing in some rows and otherwise reads once, few, many or a size class.

>TRBV7-2|TRBD2|TRBJ2-3|.
TGTGCCAGCAGCTTAGCGCGTAGCGGGAGGCCTTCTAGCACAGATACGCAGTATTTT
CASSLARSGRPSSTDTQYF
>TRBV7-2|TRBD1|TRBJ1-4|.
TGTGCCAGCAGCTTACGCTTAGGGGGCGTGGGTGAAAAACTGTTTTTT
CASSLRLGGVGEKLFF
>TRBV28|TRBD1|TRBJ2-7|.
TGTGCCAGCTCCCTGCACGCTGGGACAGGGGGCATCTACGAGCAGTACTTC
CASSLHAGTGGIYEQYF
>TRBV28|.|TRBJ2-7|.
TGTGCCAGCAGTAGGGTTACTCCAACCGTGCAGTACTTC
CASSRVTPTVQYF
>TRBV28|.|TRBJ1-2|.
TGTGCCACTTACGGACCTGAGGGCTATGGCTACACCTTC
CATYGPEGYGYTF
>TRBV9|.|TRBJ1-1|few
TGTGCCAGCAGCGTAGATCCCCGATCGAACACTGAAGCTTTCTTT
CASSVDPRSNTEAFF
>TRBV9|.|TRBJ1-2|.
TGTGCCAGCAGCCTCACTTCCGGGGACTATGGCTACACCTTC
CASSLTSGDYGYTF
>TRBV7-2|.|TRBJ2-4|.
TGTGCCAGCAGCTTAGCGTCAGGGATAGCCAAAAACATTCAGTACTTC
CASSLASGIAKNIQYF
>TRBV19|.|TRBJ2-7|.
TGTGCCAGTAGTATAGGCCCCCCTGGGGCGACCTACGAGCAGTACTTC
CASSIGPPGATYEQYF
>TRBV9|.|TRBJ2-6|once
TGTGCCAGCAGCGTCTCACAGGGAGGATACTCTGGGGCCAACGTCCTGACTTTC
CASSVSQGGYSGANVLTF
>TRBV5-1|.|TRBJ1-4|.
TGCGCCAGCAGCTTGGAAACCGTCGCCACTAATGAAAAACTGTTTTTT
CASSLETVATNEKLFF
>TRBV5-1|.|TRBJ2-5|once
TGCGCCAGCAGCTTCTGGACAAGGGGCGGCCAAGAGACCCAGTACTTC
CASSFWTRGGQETQYF
>TRBV6-5|TRBD1|TRBJ1-2|.
TGTGCCAGCAGTTACAAAGGGACAGGGGACTATGGCTACACCTTC
CASSYKGTGDYGYTF
>TRBV15|.|TRBJ1-5|.
TGTGCCACCAGCAGAGAAGTCGGGGGCAATCAGCCCCAGCATTTT
CATSREVGGNQPQHF
>TRBV28|TRBD2|TRBJ2-3|.
TGTGCCAGCAGCCCCGGGACTAGCGGGAGGCTCTATGGAGATACGCAGTATTTT
CASSPGTSGRLYGDTQYF
>TRBV4-1|.|TRBJ2-7|.
TGCGCCAGCAGCAACCCAGGAGGGGGCGACTACGAGCAGTACTTC
CASSNPGGGDYEQYF